These 23 T cell receptor beta chains were all obtained from the same sample, sequenced in a study of control samples from healthy donors and cancer patients. The repertoire was sequenced with immunoSEQ multiplex PCR; TCRdb's copy has only in-frame clones and lacks some. Counted here are approximately 110,000 clones, around four fifths occurring once; the ten biggest clones make up under 15%. Sample: blood. The receptors here all came from a woman in her 50s in good health.

This chain connects TRBV6-5 to TRBJ2-2, with D possibly being TRBD1 (5 bases). Trimming took off 9 bases at V and 2 bases at J, with 13 bases between the two ends. This CDR3 is 14 amino acids long. From germline, CDR1 is MNHEY and CDR2 SVGAGI. The CDR3 sequence is CASSGAPNTGELFF. CDR3 sequence (DNA): TGTGCCAGTTCTGGGGCCCCCAACACCGGGGAGCTGTTTTTT.

Here the CDR3 reads CASSYSTGQGKTEAFF. CDR3 nucleotides: TGTGCCAGCAGTTACTCGACCGGACAGGGAAAAACTGAAGCTTTCTTT. This chain joins TRBV6-6 and TRBJ1-1, with 8 bases aligning to TRBD1. The germline V gene has CDR1 MNHNY and CDR2 SVGAGI (reference sequence). The CDR3 length is 16 residues. V shed 0 bases, J shed 5 bases, and the junction held 8 bases outside the gene matches.

This clone was seen only once. The V gene is TRBV5-1, the J gene TRBJ2-3; no clear D gene. This CDR3 has 15 residues. V gave up 1 base and J gave up 0 bases, with 9 bases separating them. The V gene's germline CDR1 is SGHRS and CDR2 YFSETQ. The CDR3 nucleotides are TGCGCCAGCAGCTTGAGAGGTCTTAGCACAGATACGCAGTATTTT. This codes for CASSLRGLSTDTQYF.

The chain couples TRBV2 to TRBJ2-7, with 8 nucleotides matching TRBD1. Germline CDR1 SNHLY, CDR2 FYNNEI. V lost 6 bases, J lost 3 bases, and 7 bases stayed unmatched. The CDR3 covers 14 residues. The CDR3 is CASSLSGGDYEQYF. The CDR3 DNA follows: TGTGCCAGCAGCTTGTCAGGGGGCGACTACGAGCAGTACTTC.

V is TRBV4-2 and J is TRBJ1-4, with no clear D. The CDR3 loop spans 13 amino acids. Germline CDR1 and CDR2: LGHNA and YNFKEQ. Trimming cost V 2 bases and J 8 bases, with 9 bases left between them. The CDR3 loop is CASSQLVREKLFF. The DNA for the CDR3 is TGTGCCAGCAGCCAACTTGTTAGGGAAAAACTGTTTTTT.

This clone was recorded a few times. The chain couples TRBV4-2 to TRBJ1-2, with 9 bases identical to TRBD1. The CDR3 contains 15 residues. V lost 0 bases, J lost 8 bases, and 7 bases stayed unmatched. The germline V gene encodes CDR1 LGHNA and CDR2 YNFKEQ. The CDR3 region has the DNA TGTGCCAGCAGCCAAGATCTACAGGGGGCATTCGGCTACACCTTC. Protein: CASSQDLQGAFGYTF.

The chain joins TRBV19 to TRBJ1-2, with D unresolved. Trimming cost V 1 base and J 8 bases, with 11 bases left between them. CDR1 and CDR2 (germline): LNHDA, SQIVND (reference sequence). This CDR3 has 13 amino acids. CDR3 nucleotide sequence: TGTGCCAGTAGTATAGTAGAGACGGACGGCTACACCTTC. It yields the protein CASSIVETDGYTF.

The V gene is TRBV3-1 (or the pseudogene TRBV3-2), the J gene TRBJ1-1, with 7 bases aligning to TRBD1. V was clipped by 1 base and J by 3 bases; unmatched bases: 5. The CDR3 runs 15 residues. Germline V gives CDR1 LGHDT, CDR2 YNNKEL (reference sequence). CDR3 protein: CASSQGDSIDTEAFF. CDR3 DNA sequence: TGTGCCAGCAGCCAAGGGGACAGTATAGACACTGAAGCTTTCTTT.

This rearrangement joins TRBV27 to TRBJ2-5; D is undetermined. From germline, CDR1 is MNHEY and CDR2 SMNVEV (reference sequence). The V end lost 4 bases, the J end lost 5 bases, and 17 bases lay between the germline ends. The CDR3 spans 15 residues. CDR3 nucleotide sequence: TGTGCCAGCAGTTCCTTCGGTCCTCACGGGGAGACCCAGTACTTC. It codes for CASSSFGPHGETQYF.

V and J are TRBV9 and TRBJ1-2, with D maybe TRBD1 (6 bases). The CDR3 spans 12 residues. V was clipped by 3 bases and J by 7 bases, with 10 bases between them. Germline V gene lookup returns CDR1 SGDLS and CDR2 YYNGEE. The CDR3, as DNA: TGTGCCAGCAGCGGAGGGGGGAGTGGCTACACCTTC. It yields the protein CASSGGGSGYTF.

In its sample, this clone was seen a few times. The rearrangement uses TRBV5-4 and TRBJ2-5; TRBD1 matches at 8 bases. Germline lookup yields CDR1 SGHNT and CDR2 YYREEE (reference sequence). The J segment lost 6 bases and the V segment lost 3 bases, leaving 4 bases of the junction unmatched. The CDR3 loop spans 13 amino acids. The CDR3 nucleotides read TGTGCCAGCAGCTCCGACAGGGGCCAGACCCAGTACTTC. This gives the protein CASSSDRGQTQYF.

The rearrangement uses TRBV10-3 and TRBJ2-2, with 9 bases aligning to TRBD2. The germline V gene has CDR1 ENHRY and CDR2 SYGVKD. V gave up 3 bases and J gave up 1 base; unmatched junction bases: 3. The CDR3 runs 16 residues. The CDR3 bases are TGTGCCATCAGTGAAGGGACTAGCAGGAACACCGGGGAGCTGTTTTTT. Translated: CAISEGTSRNTGELFF.

J is TRBJ2-2 and V is TRBV7-3; the D gene could be TRBD1 or TRBD2 (5 bases each). Trimming stripped 3 bases from V and 6 bases from J, with 8 bases between. The germline V gene encodes CDR1 SGHTA and CDR2 FQGTGA. This CDR3 contains 13 residues. The CDR3 sequence: CASSLGVPGELFF. DNA of the CDR3: TGTGCCAGCAGCTTGGGGGTCCCCGGGGAGCTGTTTTTT. The full variable domain, completed using reference TRBV7-3 and TRBJ2-2, is GAGVSQTPSNKVTEKGKYVELRCDPISGHTALYWYRQSLGQGPEFLIYFQGTGAADDSGLPNDRFFAVRPEGSVSTLKIQRTERGDSAVYLCASSLGVPGELFFGEGSRLTVL.

J is TRBJ1-5 and V is TRBV6-2 or TRBV6-3; no definite D call. Trimming took off 6 bases at V and 3 bases at J, with 9 bases between the two ends. Germline CDR1 is MNHEY and CDR2 is SVGEGT. The CDR3 covers 13 residues. For the CDR3, the DNA is TGTGCCAGCAGCGCCTGGTTCAATCAGCCCCAGCATTTT. It translates to CASSAWFNQPQHF.

The rearrangement uses TRBV5-1 and TRBJ1-1, with D uncertain. The V and J ends lost 0 bases and 7 bases respectively, with 7 bases between them. The V gene's germline CDR1 is SGHRS and CDR2 YFSETQ. The CDR3 runs to 12 residues. CDR3 residues: CASSLGLNEAFF. The CDR3 region has the DNA TGCGCCAGCAGCTTGGGCTTAAATGAAGCTTTCTTT.

The chain joins TRBV19 to TRBJ1-4, with D possibly being TRBD1 (5 bases). The V gene lost 3 bases and the J gene lost 8 bases, with 19 bases spanning the gap. The CDR3 is 16 amino acids. Germline CDR1 is LNHDA and CDR2 is SQIVND (reference sequence). The CDR3 DNA reads TGTGCCAGTAGTATCGGGGCAGACCCAAGTGGGGAAAAACTGTTTTTT. It specifies CASSIGADPSGEKLFF.

The chain has TRBV29-1 and TRBJ1-1; TRBD1 is a possible D gene (5 bases). Germline lookup yields CDR1 SQVTM and CDR2 ANQGSEA. This CDR3 is built from 13 residues. Trimming shortened V by 4 bases and J by 0 bases, and 9 bases separated the two germline ends. The CDR3 is CSVVVTVNTEAFF. The CDR3 DNA reads TGCAGCGTTGTCGTGACAGTGAACACTGAAGCTTTCTTT.

The genes are TRBV18 and TRBJ2-5; D might be TRBD2 (6 bases). V was cut by 4 bases and J by 0 bases, with 12 bases left in between. CDR3 length: 15 amino acids. CDR1 is KGHSH, CDR2 LQKENI, per germline. For the CDR3, the DNA is TGTGCCAGCTCACAGGGACTGACGTACCAAGAGACCCAGTACTTC. Its protein is CASSQGLTYQETQYF. The full variable domain, completed using reference TRBV18 and TRBJ2-5, is NAGVMQNPRHLVRRRGQEARLRCSPMKGHSHVYWYRQLPEEGLKFMVYLQKENIIDESGMPKERFSAEFPKEGPSILRIQQVVRGDSAAYFCASSQGLTYQETQYFGPGTRLLVL.

The chain carries TRBV10-1 and TRBJ2-1; 12 bases fit TRBD1. CDR1 is WNHNN and CDR2 is SYGVQD in the germline V gene (reference sequence). V shed 1 base, J shed 8 bases, and the junction held 6 bases outside the gene matches. The CDR3 is 16 residues long. This CDR3 reads CASSELWDRGPDEQFF. The CDR3 nucleotides read TGCGCCAGCAGTGAGTTATGGGACAGGGGGCCCGATGAGCAGTTCTTC.

The chain uses TRBV7-9 and TRBJ2-3; D not resolved. The CDR3 spans 12 residues. V lost 2 bases to trimming and J lost 5 bases, with 5 bases between them. CDR1 SEHNR and CDR2 FQNEAQ come from the germline V gene (reference sequence). This CDR3 is CASSLIGDTQYF. CDR3 coding DNA: TGTGCCAGCAGCTTAATCGGAGATACGCAGTATTTT.

This clone showed up just a few times. V usage is TRBV3-1 (or the pseudogene TRBV3-2) and J usage is TRBJ1-2; 7 bases align to TRBD1. The CDR3 extends over 14 amino acids. Germline CDR1 and CDR2: LGHDT and YNNKEL (reference sequence). V was pared by 2 bases and J by 4 bases, with 4 bases of the junction left unmatched. Written as DNA, the CDR3 is TGTGCCAGCAGCCAAACCAGGGACAGCTATGGCTACACCTTC. Protein: CASSQTRDSYGYTF.

The chain employs TRBV27 and TRBJ1-5; TRBD1 matches at 10 bases. Germline V CDR1 and CDR2: MNHEY, SMNVEV (reference sequence). The CDR3 runs 14 residues. V gave up 5 bases and J gave up 4 bases; unmatched junction bases: 2. CDR3 loop: CASSRTGGNQPQHF. As DNA, the CDR3 is TGTGCCAGCAGTAGGACAGGGGGAAATCAGCCCCAGCATTTT.

The genes are TRBV5-1 and TRBJ1-2; D is unresolved. Germline V gives CDR1 SGHRS, CDR2 YFSETQ. CDR3 length: 15 residues. With 4 bases removed from V and 0 bases from J, the gap between germline ends came to 13 bases. The CDR3 is CASSNNFGANYGYTF. CDR3 bases: TGCGCCAGCAGCAATAATTTCGGTGCTAACTATGGCTACACCTTC. Using reference TRBV5-1 and TRBJ1-2 for the parts outside the CDR3, the full variable domain is KAGVTQTPRYLIKTRGQQVTLSCSPISGHRSVSWYQQTPGQGLQFLFEYFSETQRNKGNFPGRFSGRQFSNSRSEMNVSTLELGDSALYLCASSNNFGANYGYTFGSGTRLTVV.